Below are 27 T cell receptor beta chains sequenced from a single sample in a study of a mutant IDH1 vaccine in newly diagnosed glioma. Time point meaning: week 11, during vaccination. Mutant IDH1 20-mer peptide, at 300 ug, made up each vaccine dose, with topical imiquimod. Measured with immunoSEQ multiplex PCR; TCRdb has only the in-frame clones, and not every one. The table shows over 60,000 clones, with about 88% occurring only once. These receptors lack a known antigen. The specimen comprised PBMCs, sampled from a glioma patient whose treatment included an IDH1 peptide vaccine. These receptors originate from a man aged 35 to 55 with glioma.

V gene TRBV7-6 combines with J gene TRBJ2-2; the match to TRBD2 covers 7 bases. CDR3 size: 16 residues. Germline trimming cut 5 bases from V and 2 bases from J; bases unmatched to any gene: 8. The germline V gene encodes CDR1 SGHVS and CDR2 FNYEAQ. Here the CDR3 reads CASSPPGGFNTGELFF. CDR3 DNA sequence: TGTGCCAGCAGCCCCCCGGGAGGCTTTAACACCGGGGAGCTGTTTTTT.

In its sample, this clone was seen once. The V gene is TRBV7-2, the J gene TRBJ2-3; D tentatively fits TRBD1 or TRBD2 (5 bases each). Per the germline V gene, CDR1 is SGHTA and CDR2 is FQGNSA. Trimming took 4 bases from V and 7 from J, leaving 18 bases between them. The CDR3 length is 15 residues. The CDR3 region has the DNA TGTGCCAGCAGCTACCGGGACGGAACGCGGAATACGCAGTATTTT. Its protein is CASSYRDGTRNTQYF.

V and J are TRBV10-3 and TRBJ2-7; possible D gene TRBD2, 5 bases. This CDR3 spans 14 amino acids. The V gene lost 7 bases and the J gene lost 1 base, with 14 bases spanning the gap. Looked up from germline, CDR1 is ENHRY and CDR2 is SYGVKD. CDR3 protein: CAINPRTGSYEQYV. The DNA of the CDR3 is TGTGCCATCAACCCTAGGACGGGATCCTACGAGCAGTACGTC.

The chain links TRBV11-3 to TRBJ2-2; maybe TRBD2 (6 bases). The CDR3 totals 16 residues. The germline CDR1 and CDR2 sequences are SGHNT and YENEEA. Trimming left V 5 bases short and J 2 bases short, with 15 bases between. DNA of the CDR3: TGTGCCAGCAGCACCTTCCTAGCGCCAAACACCGGGGAGCTGTTTTTT. Its translation: CASSTFLAPNTGELFF.

The gene calls are TRBV15 and TRBJ2-7; D is tentatively TRBD1 or TRBD2 (5 bases each). This CDR3 spans 14 amino acids. Per germline, CDR1 LNHNV and CDR2 YYDKDF (reference sequence). Trimming stripped 0 bases from V and 0 bases from J, with 6 bases between. CDR3 DNA sequence: TGTGCCACCAGCAGAGATGGGACCTCCTACGAGCAGTACGTC. It is translated as CATSRDGTSYEQYV.

This chain connects TRBV6-1 to TRBJ1-5; D gene unclear. Germline lookup yields CDR1 MNHNS and CDR2 SASEGT. The V end was cut by 5 bases, the J end by 3 bases, with 5 bases between. The length of the CDR3 is 12 residues. DNA of the CDR3: TGTGCCAGCAGTACCTCCAATCAGCCCCAGCATTTT. Protein product: CASSTSNQPQHF.

The CDR3 protein is CASSLGGHATDTQYF. The CDR3 DNA follows: TGTGCCAGCAGCTTGGGTGGTCATGCCACAGATACGCAGTATTTT. The rearrangement joins TRBV5-6 to TRBJ2-3, with D hard to call. CDR1 and CDR2 from the germline V gene are SGHDT and YYEEEE. Between the trimmed V and J ends, which lost 0 bases and 2 bases, there was a span of 10 bases. CDR3 length: 15 residues.

This rearrangement joins TRBV5-1 to TRBJ1-1, with 7 bases lining up with TRBD1. Germline V gene data show CDR1 as SGHRS and CDR2 as YFSETQ. The CDR3 is made up of 15 amino acids. V shed 3 bases, J shed 0 bases, and the junction held 5 bases outside the gene matches. This CDR3 is CASSSLDRMNTEAFF. As DNA, the CDR3 is TGCGCCAGCAGCTCGTTGGACAGGATGAACACTGAAGCTTTCTTT.

The V call is TRBV9, the J call TRBJ1-1; D gene unclear. The V gene lost 0 bases and the J gene lost 1 base, with 4 bases spanning the gap. The germline V gene has CDR1 SGDLS and CDR2 YYNGEE. This CDR3 contains 13 residues. CDR3: CASSVEGNTEAFF. The CDR3 bases are TGTGCCAGCAGCGTAGAGGGGAACACTGAAGCTTTCTTT.

The chain links TRBV7-9 to TRBJ2-7, with 12 bases fitting TRBD1. The V gene end was trimmed by 5 bases and the J gene end by 3 bases; junction bases not matched to a gene: 5. This CDR3 comprises 15 residues. Germline CDR1 SEHNR, CDR2 FQNEAQ (reference sequence). This CDR3 is CASSPGTGGGYEQYF. CDR3 nucleotides: TGTGCCAGCAGCCCCGGGACAGGGGGCGGCTACGAGCAGTACTTC. Filled out from reference TRBV7-9 and TRBJ2-7, the complete variable domain reads DTGVSQNPRHKITKRGQNVTFRCDPISEHNRLYWYRQTLGQGPEFLTYFQNEAQLEKSRLLSDRFSAERPKGSFSTLEIQRTEQGDSAMYLCASSPGTGGGYEQYFGPGTRLTVT.

The chain uses TRBV4-1 and TRBJ1-3; D call uncertain. The CDR3 runs 15 residues. V gave up 0 bases and J gave up 3 bases, with 9 bases separating them. The germline gives CDR1 MGHRA, CDR2 YSYEKL. CDR3 sequence: CASSQDLGIGNTIYF. The CDR3 DNA sequence: TGCGCCAGCAGCCAAGACTTGGGGATTGGAAACACCATATATTTT.

V and J are TRBV7-2 and TRBJ1-1, with 8 bases identical to TRBD1. The CDR3 runs 16 residues. CDR1 and CDR2 (germline): SGHTA, FQGNSA. J was trimmed by 5 bases and V by 0 bases; bases with no gene match: 8. The CDR3 bases are TGTGCCAGCAGCTTAGCTTCTGGACAGGGAGGGACTGAAGCTTTCTTT. Translated, it gives CASSLASGQGGTEAFF. The entire variable domain, with the rest obtained from reference TRBV7-2 and TRBJ1-1, is as follows: GAGVSQSPSNKVTEKGKDVELRCDPISGHTALYWYRQSLGQGLEFLIYFQGNSAPDKSGLPSDRFSAERTGGSVSTLTIQRTQQEDSAVYLCASSLASGQGGTEAFFGQGTRLTVV.

The chain uses TRBV6-4 and TRBJ1-1, with TRBD1 as a possible D gene (5 bases). Germline values: CDR1 MRHNA, CDR2 SNTAGT. CDR3 size: 14 residues. V was trimmed by 2 bases and J by 4 bases, leaving 11 bases between them. The DNA of the CDR3 is TGTGCCAGCAGTGACGGGCAGGGAGGCACTGAAGCTTTCTTT. Protein sequence: CASSDGQGGTEAFF.

The rearrangement uses TRBV5-4 and TRBJ2-5; tentatively, D is TRBD2 (7 bases). V lost 1 base and J lost 5, with 12 bases in between. In germline, CDR1 is SGHNT, CDR2 YYREEE (reference sequence). CDR3 length: 14 residues. DNA for the CDR3: TGTGCCAGCAGCTTGCAAGGGGGAGGGGAGACCCAGTACTTC. It is translated as CASSLQGGGETQYF. The whole variable domain, filled in from reference TRBV5-4 and TRBJ2-5, reads ETGVTQSPTHLIKTRGQQVTLRCSSQSGHNTVSWYQQALGQGPQFIFQYYREEENGRGNFPPRFSGLQFPNYSSELNVNALELDDSALYLCASSLQGGGETQYFGPGTRLLVL.

This clone showed up just a few times. V is TRBV10-3 and J is TRBJ2-5; maybe TRBD2 (5 bases). V lost 2 bases and J lost 2, with 12 bases in between. The CDR3 has 15 residues. Germline lookup yields CDR1 ENHRY and CDR2 SYGVKD. CDR3 loop: CAISEGRTFQETQYF. The CDR3 DNA reads TGTGCCATCAGTGAGGGTCGGACTTTTCAAGAGACCCAGTACTTC.

V and J are TRBV4-1 and TRBJ1-1; TRBD1 is a possible D gene (6 bases). The germline V gene has CDR1 MGHRA and CDR2 YSYEKL. V was shortened by 3 bases and J by 12 bases, with 14 bases between the two germline ends. The CDR3 is 12 residues long. CDR3: CASSQGGAGSFF. DNA of the CDR3: TGCGCCAGCAGCCAGGGGGGGGCCGGGTCTTTCTTT.

This chain joins TRBV15 and TRBJ2-2; D uncertain. This CDR3 is 15 amino acids long. Trimming took 0 bases from V and 4 from J, leaving 9 bases between them. The germline V gene has CDR1 LNHNV and CDR2 YYDKDF (reference sequence). For the CDR3, the DNA is TGTGCCACCAGCAGAGATCAGGTCGGCACCGGGGAGCTGTTTTTT. Translation gives CATSRDQVGTGELFF.

The CDR3 bases are TGTGCCAGCAGCTTAGTGGGCCGGGGGTTCACTGAAGCTTTCTTT. Translating gives CASSLVGRGFTEAFF. This rearrangement joins TRBV7-2 to TRBJ1-1, with D possibly matching TRBD1 (5 bases). CDR1 SGHTA and CDR2 FQGNSA come from the germline V gene. This CDR3 is built from 15 residues. Trimming removed 1 base from V and 4 bases from J, with 13 bases in between. The full variable domain, with the rest looked up from reference TRBV7-2 and TRBJ1-1, is GAGVSQSPSNKVTEKGKDVELRCDPISGHTALYWYRQSLGQGLEFLIYFQGNSAPDKSGLPSDRFSAERTGGSVSTLTIQRTQQEDSAVYLCASSLVGRGFTEAFFGQGTRLTVV.

The chain is built from TRBV5-1 and TRBJ1-2; D might be TRBD1 (5 bases). The CDR3 has 15 residues. Germline V gene lookup returns CDR1 SGHRS and CDR2 YFSETQ. V was cut by 0 bases and J by 8 bases, with 17 bases left in between. The CDR3 DNA is TGCGCCAGCAGCTTGGGCGGGGAGGGGTCCCTCGGCTACACCTTC. It yields the protein CASSLGGEGSLGYTF.

In its sample, this clone was seen once. V gene TRBV2 combines with J gene TRBJ1-4; D remains ambiguous. V was clipped by 2 bases and J by 12 bases, with 10 bases between them. This CDR3 is 12 amino acids long. Germline V lookup: CDR1 SNHLY, CDR2 FYNNEI. CDR3 loop: CASSESGHELFF. DNA of the CDR3: TGTGCCAGCAGTGAAAGTGGGCACGAACTGTTTTTT.

This clone appeared a single time. The chain is built from TRBV10-1 and TRBJ1-1; D is ambiguous. The CDR3 covers 13 residues. Trimming left V 6 bases short and J 0 bases short, with 8 bases between. Germline-derived CDR1 and CDR2 are WNHNN and SYGVQD (reference sequence). CDR3 in amino acids: CASSRGVNTEAFF. CDR3 bases: TGCGCCAGCAGCCGCGGAGTGAACACTGAAGCTTTCTTT.

The chain links TRBV7-2 to TRBJ1-1; 7 bases are a match to TRBD1. Germline loops: CDR1 SGHTA, CDR2 FQGNSA. The length of the CDR3 is 18 residues. Germline trimming cut 0 bases from V and 4 bases from J; bases unmatched to any gene: 14. The CDR3 here is CASSLAGQKGWGTTEAFF. DNA of the CDR3: TGTGCCAGCAGCTTAGCGGGACAGAAGGGATGGGGAACCACTGAAGCTTTCTTT. The whole variable domain, remainder taken from reference TRBV7-2 and TRBJ1-1, is GAGVSQSPSNKVTEKGKDVELRCDPISGHTALYWYRQSLGQGLEFLIYFQGNSAPDKSGLPSDRFSAERTGGSVSTLTIQRTQQEDSAVYLCASSLAGQKGWGTTEAFFGQGTRLTVV.

The V call is TRBV12-2, the J call TRBJ2-5. TRBV12-2 is termed a pseudogene. The CDR3 spans 14 residues. CDR3 loop: CASRFCRHQETQYF. CDR3 sequence (DNA): TGTGCAAGTCGCTTTTGTCGGCACCAAGAGACCCAGTACTTC.

The V gene is TRBV19, the J gene TRBJ1-2; D remains unclear. V gave up 5 bases and J gave up 4 bases, with 17 bases separating them. CDR1 is LNHDA and CDR2 is SQIVND in the germline V gene (reference sequence). The CDR3 extends over 15 amino acids. The CDR3 DNA reads as TGTGCCAGTAGTGCCAGCCAGGTTCGAATCTATGGCTACACCTTC. As protein: CASSASQVRIYGYTF.

J is TRBJ1-3 and V is TRBV2; D is ambiguous. The CDR3 runs to 13 residues. The germline gives CDR1 SNHLY, CDR2 FYNNEI. Between the trimmed V and J ends, which lost 6 bases and 10 bases, there was a span of 16 bases. This CDR3 reads CASSERALGTIYF. The CDR3 coding sequence is TGTGCCAGCAGCGAAAGGGCTCTCGGGACCATATATTTT.

The gene calls are TRBV7-5 and TRBJ2-1; the table calls TRBD1, which could not be checked here. TRBV7-5 is annotated as a pseudogene. The length of the CDR3 is 14 residues. CDR3 DNA sequence: TGTGCCAGAAGACCCGGGACAGGGATCAATGAGCAGTTCTTC. It specifies CARRPGTGINEQFF.

The rearrangement links TRBV13 to TRBJ2-5; 9 bases map to TRBD2. CDR3 length: 18 amino acids. From germline, CDR1 is PRHDT and CDR2 FYEKMQ (reference sequence). The V gene end was trimmed by 1 base and the J gene end by 0 bases; junction bases not matched to a gene: 9. CDR3 DNA: TGTGCCAGCAGCTTAGTTCCTAGCGGGACGATGTACCAAGAGACCCAGTACTTC. This sequence encodes CASSLVPSGTMYQETQYF.